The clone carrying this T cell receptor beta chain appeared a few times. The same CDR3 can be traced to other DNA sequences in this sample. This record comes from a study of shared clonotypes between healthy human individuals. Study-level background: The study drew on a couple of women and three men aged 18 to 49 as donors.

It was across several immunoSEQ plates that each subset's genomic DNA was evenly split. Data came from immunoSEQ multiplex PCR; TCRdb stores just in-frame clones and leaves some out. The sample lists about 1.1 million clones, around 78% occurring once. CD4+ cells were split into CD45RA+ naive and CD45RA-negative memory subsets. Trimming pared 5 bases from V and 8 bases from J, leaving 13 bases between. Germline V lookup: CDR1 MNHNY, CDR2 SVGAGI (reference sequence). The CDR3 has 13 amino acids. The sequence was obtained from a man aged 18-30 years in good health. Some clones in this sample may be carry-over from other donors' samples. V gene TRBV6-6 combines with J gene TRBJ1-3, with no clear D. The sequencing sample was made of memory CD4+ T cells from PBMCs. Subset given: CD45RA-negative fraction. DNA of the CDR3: TGTGCCAGCAGTAACGGGATGGCGGACACCATATATTTT. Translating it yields CASSNGMADTIYF.